The 4 T cell receptor beta chains given below trace back to one sample, sequenced in a study of T cell clones after liver transplantation. Sequencing was performed with immunoSEQ multiplex PCR; in TCRdb, only in-frame clones are kept and a portion is missing. The sample contains tens of thousands of clones, more than 75% of which appear only once. The specimen was CD4+ T cells from blood, collected before liver transplant. These receptors were collected from a human donor who received a liver transplant.

The V and J genes are TRBV7-9 and TRBJ1-3, with no clear D. Germline V gene sequence: CDR1 SEHNR, CDR2 FQNEAQ (reference sequence). V lost 1 base to trimming and J lost 0 bases, with 10 bases between them. The CDR3 loop spans 16 amino acids. The CDR3 sequence is CASSLDENLSGNTIYF. CDR3 sequence (DNA): TGTGCCAGCAGCTTAGATGAGAACCTCTCTGGAAACACCATATATTTT.

The rearrangement links TRBV4-2 to TRBJ1-1; D not resolved. Deletions cut 4 bases from V and 0 bases from J, with 15 bases between. The germline V gene encodes CDR1 LGHNA and CDR2 YNFKEQ. The CDR3 is made up of 16 amino acids. The DNA for the CDR3 is TGTGCCAGCAGCCGACTCGGACGGGCCTTGAACACTGAAGCTTTCTTT. Translating it yields CASSRLGRALNTEAFF.

V and J are TRBV19 and TRBJ2-2; no clear D gene. CDR1 is LNHDA, CDR2 SQIVND, per germline (reference sequence). Trimming pared 6 bases from V and 1 base from J, leaving 12 bases between. CDR3 length equals 15 residues. CDR3 loop: CASRRTGENTGELFF. In DNA form, the CDR3 reads TGTGCCAGTAGAAGGACCGGAGAGAACACCGGGGAGCTGTTTTTT.

The CDR3 region is CASSPPTGGLGTQYF. DNA of the CDR3: TGTGCCAGCTCACCACCGACAGGGGGCCTCGGTACGCAGTATTTT. J is TRBJ2-3 and V is TRBV18, with 10 bases fitting TRBD1. The CDR3 is 15 residues long. Germline V gene lookup returns CDR1 KGHSH and CDR2 LQKENI. Unmatched junction bases numbered 5, after V lost 0 bases and J lost 8 bases.